The 29 T cell receptor beta chains below were found in one sample sequenced in a study of blood T cell repertoires in COVID-19. Here immunoSEQ multiplex PCR was the method, and the copy in TCRdb shows in-frame clones only, minus some. The profile shows hundreds of thousands of clones, 70% to 90% of them singletons. What was sequenced was PBMCs or T cells enriched from blood (not recorded which). The origin of the receptors is a man aged 40-49 years who had recovered from COVID-19.

The rearrangement links TRBV12-3 or TRBV12-4 to TRBJ2-7; a weak D match, TRBD2 (6 bases). The length of the CDR3 is 13 residues. V was clipped by 4 bases and J by 1 base, with 8 bases between them. The CDR3 bases are TGTGCCAGCAGTTCCGGGACTTCCTACGAGCAGTACTTC. Its protein product is CASSSGTSYEQYF.

The rearrangement uses TRBV7-2 and TRBJ1-5; D unclear. CDR3 length equals 12 residues. CDR1 is SGHTA and CDR2 is FQGNSA in the germline V gene. V gave up 6 bases and J gave up 3 bases, with 6 bases separating them. This CDR3 reads CASSSNNQPQHF. The CDR3 nucleotides are TGTGCCAGCAGTTCCAACAATCAGCCCCAGCATTTT.

This chain joins TRBV9 and TRBJ1-3; D may be TRBD1 (5 bases). The CDR3 covers 17 residues. V was cut by 1 base and J by 4 bases, with 18 bases left in between. CDR1 and CDR2 from the germline V gene are SGDLS and YYNGEE. CDR3 nucleotide sequence: TGTGCCAGCAGCGTATCCGGGTCCCTGGGGCCGGGAAACACCATATATTTT. As protein: CASSVSGSLGPGNTIYF.

This chain joins TRBV29-1 and TRBJ2-1; 7 nucleotides line up with TRBD2. CDR3 length equals 13 residues. CDR1 and CDR2 from the germline V gene are SQVTM and ANQGSEA. Trimming at V came to 5 bases and at J to 5 bases, leaving 6 bases not matched to a gene. The CDR3 is CSVRSGGNNEQFF. In nucleotides, the CDR3 is TGCAGCGTTCGGTCGGGAGGAAACAATGAGCAGTTCTTC.

V usage is TRBV6-2 or TRBV6-3 and J usage is TRBJ1-5, with D tentatively TRBD1 (5 bases). CDR3 length: 14 residues. Germline assignment: CDR1 MNHEY and CDR2 SVGEGT. The ends were cut back, 2 bases at V and 7 bases at J, with 12 bases in the middle. The CDR3 DNA sequence: TGTGCCAGCAGTTACGGCGGGGGAGGGCAGCCCCAGCATTTT. Amino acids: CASSYGGGGQPQHF.

The chain combines TRBV7-8 with TRBJ2-7; TRBD1 matches 11 bases. J gave up 2 bases and V 2 bases, and 8 bases lay outside the gene matches. This CDR3 is built from 17 residues. The V gene's germline CDR1 is SGHVS and CDR2 FQNEAQ. The CDR3 DNA sequence: TGTGCCAGCAGCTTACGGGGACAGGGGGTGGTTGCCTACGAGCAGTACTTC. Amino acids: CASSLRGQGVVAYEQYF.

This clone showed up just a few times. The CDR3 sequence: CASSGQENTEAFF. The CDR3, as DNA: TGCGCCAGCAGCGGACAGGAGAACACTGAAGCTTTCTTT. The chain employs TRBV5-1 and TRBJ1-1, with TRBD1 identical over 7 bases. CDR1 is SGHRS, CDR2 YFSETQ, per germline. The CDR3 is 13 residues long. The trim removed 4 bases at V and 1 base at J, leaving 1 base unmatched.

This clone was seen once. The chain is built from TRBV20-1 and TRBJ2-1; 8 positions agree with TRBD2. The CDR3 is made up of 15 amino acids. Germline CDR1 DFQATT, CDR2 SNEGSKA (reference sequence). V gave up 3 bases and J gave up 3 bases; unmatched junction bases: 7. The CDR3 region is CSASLWAGGYNEQFF. The CDR3 DNA follows: TGCAGTGCTAGTCTCTGGGCGGGGGGCTACAATGAGCAGTTCTTC.

The chain carries TRBV5-6 and TRBJ2-6; 9 bases are shared with TRBD1. Looked up from germline, CDR1 is SGHDT and CDR2 is YYEEEE. The CDR3 covers 18 residues. The V gene end was trimmed by 4 bases and the J gene end by 1 base; junction bases not matched to a gene: 9. The CDR3 region is CASSITGTGSSGANVLTF. CDR3 sequence (DNA): TGTGCCAGCAGCATAACCGGGACAGGGAGTTCTGGGGCCAACGTCCTGACTTTC.

The chain couples TRBV30 to TRBJ1-1; tentatively, D is TRBD1 (5 bases). Germline V gene lookup returns CDR1 GTSNPN and CDR2 SVGIG (reference sequence). The CDR3 loop spans 16 amino acids. The V end was cut by 1 base, the J end by 1 base, with 16 bases between. The CDR3 protein is CAWSEEELGPNTEAFF. CDR3 nucleotide sequence: TGTGCCTGGAGTGAAGAAGAATTGGGGCCGAACACTGAAGCTTTCTTT.

The chain recombines TRBV11-3 with TRBJ2-5; TRBD2 is a possible D gene (5 bases). Trimming shortened V by 2 bases and J by 1 base, and 5 bases separated the two germline ends. CDR3 length equals 13 residues. Germline V gene lookup returns CDR1 SGHNT and CDR2 YENEEA. The CDR3 sequence is CASSLSGQETQYF. In DNA, the CDR3 is TGTGCCAGCAGCTTAAGCGGCCAAGAGACCCAGTACTTC.

Only a few counts were recorded for this clone. The chain couples TRBV6-5 to TRBJ2-7; D possibly corresponds to TRBD2 (8 bases). This CDR3 is built from 15 residues. Germline CDR1 and CDR2: MNHEY and SVGAGI. Trimming stripped 0 bases from V and 5 bases from J, with 14 bases between. The CDR3 is CASSYSPGGGNEQYF. CDR3 nucleotide sequence: TGTGCCAGCAGTTACTCCCCGGGAGGGGGCAACGAGCAGTACTTC.

The genes are TRBV28 and TRBJ2-1; 9 nucleotides agree with TRBD1. This CDR3 has 16 residues. V trimming: 6 bases; J trimming: 4 bases; junction bases outside the gene matches: 10. Looked up from germline, CDR1 is MDHEN and CDR2 is SYDVKM. This CDR3 is CASRLDEQGAYNEQFF. CDR3 nucleotides: TGTGCCAGCAGGTTAGATGAACAGGGGGCTTACAATGAGCAGTTCTTC. Together with reference TRBV28 and TRBJ2-1, the CDR3 gives the full variable domain: DVKVTQSSRYLVKRTGEKVFLECVQDMDHENMFWYRQDPGLGLRLIYFSYDVKMKEKGDIPEGYSVSREKKERFSLILESASTNQTSMYLCASRLDEQGAYNEQFFGPGTRLTVL.

The rearrangement uses TRBV27 and TRBJ2-3; D not certain. This CDR3 has 14 residues. V dropped 7 bases and J dropped 4 bases, with 15 bases sitting between them. From germline, CDR1 is MNHEY and CDR2 SMNVEV (reference sequence). The CDR3 reads CASKVRLGPDTQYF. The CDR3 nucleotides are TGTGCCAGCAAAGTTCGGTTGGGCCCAGATACGCAGTATTTT.

This clone was seen a few times. This rearrangement joins TRBV5-1 to TRBJ1-4; D uncertain. V lost 0 bases and J lost 0, with 9 bases in between. CDR1 and CDR2 (germline): SGHRS, YFSETQ. The CDR3 totals 16 residues. For the CDR3, the DNA is TGCGCCAGCAGCTTGGATCTGTACTCAACTAATGAAAAACTGTTTTTT. Translating gives CASSLDLYSTNEKLFF.

This chain connects TRBV12-5 to TRBJ2-5; D is possibly TRBD1 (6 bases). There are 16 residues in the CDR3. V dropped 5 bases and J dropped 5 bases, with 21 bases sitting between them. CDR1 and CDR2 (germline): LGHNT, FRNRAP. CDR3 residues: CASGARSRGMGETQYF. The CDR3 coding sequence is TGTGCTAGTGGTGCGCGCTCCAGGGGTATGGGCGAGACCCAGTACTTC.

J is TRBJ1-6 and V is TRBV18; TRBD1 agrees at 11 bases. Trimming at V came to 1 base and at J to 10 bases, leaving 3 bases not matched to a gene. Germline values: CDR1 KGHSH, CDR2 LQKENI. This CDR3 region has 15 residues. This CDR3 reads CASSPQGQGVSPLHF. The CDR3, as DNA: TGTGCCAGCTCACCACAGGGACAGGGGGTATCACCCCTCCACTTT.

The rearrangement uses TRBV12-3 or TRBV12-4 and TRBJ1-2; possible D gene TRBD1, 5 bases. Trimming took 1 base from V and 6 from J, leaving 9 bases between them. The length of the CDR3 is 13 residues. The chain's CDR3 is CASSLVQGHGYTF. Written as DNA, the CDR3 is TGTGCCAGCAGTTTAGTGCAGGGCCATGGCTACACCTTC.

The chain uses TRBV19 and TRBJ1-1; no reliable D call. CDR3 length: 11 residues. V was shortened by 6 bases and J by 5 bases, with 7 bases between the two germline ends. Germline lookup yields CDR1 LNHDA and CDR2 SQIVND (reference sequence). Written as DNA, the CDR3 is TGTGCCAGTAGGACGGGTACTGAAGCTTTCTTT. Protein: CASRTGTEAFF.

The rearrangement links TRBV7-9 to TRBJ2-3; the D gene is possibly TRBD2 (5 bases). This CDR3 is built from 14 residues. Trimming took off 5 bases at V and 4 bases at J, with 13 bases between the two ends. Germline loops: CDR1 SEHNR, CDR2 FQNEAQ (reference sequence). The CDR3 bases are TGTGCCAGCAGCCTGCTGGGGAGCGCAGATACGCAGTATTTT. Encoded protein: CASSLLGSADTQYF.

This chain links TRBV6-5 with TRBJ2-1; TRBD1 is a possible D gene (6 bases). The germline V gene has CDR1 MNHEY and CDR2 SVGAGI. The V and J ends lost 2 bases and 8 bases respectively, with 13 bases between them. The CDR3 is made up of 14 amino acids. CDR3 protein: CASSYGTSTDEQFF. The CDR3 bases are TGTGCCAGCAGTTACGGGACAAGTACCGATGAGCAGTTCTTC.

The chain combines TRBV9 with TRBJ1-2, with 12 bases aligning to TRBD1. Trimming at V came to 4 bases and at J to 7 bases, leaving 11 bases not matched to a gene. The CDR3 is 16 residues long. Germline V gene data show CDR1 as SGDLS and CDR2 as YYNGEE. The DNA for the CDR3 is TGTGCCAGCAGCTTACTAGGATCGGGACAGGGGGCTGGCTACACCTTC. It specifies CASSLLGSGQGAGYTF.

V gene TRBV5-1 combines with J gene TRBJ2-7, with unresolved D. V shed 0 bases and J shed 3 bases, with 10 bases lying between them. Germline CDR1 reads SGHRS; CDR2 reads YFSETQ. This CDR3 spans 14 amino acids. As DNA, the CDR3 is TGCGCCAGCAGCTTGGATAGCAGCCACTACGAGCAGTACTTC. It translates to CASSLDSSHYEQYF.

A single count supports this clone. The rearrangement uses TRBV28 and TRBJ2-7; TRBD1 matches at 9 bases. CDR3 length: 15 amino acids. The germline V gene encodes CDR1 MDHEN and CDR2 SYDVKM. Losses at the gene ends were 5 bases for V and 3 bases for J; bases not matched to a gene: 8. Here the CDR3 reads CASSTPGQGIYEQYF. In DNA, the CDR3 is TGTGCCAGCAGTACTCCGGGACAGGGAATCTACGAGCAGTACTTC.

The genes are TRBV27 and TRBJ1-1; a possible D gene is TRBD1 (6 bases). V shed 5 bases and J shed 1 base, with 11 bases lying between them. The germline gives CDR1 MNHEY, CDR2 SMNVEV (reference sequence). This CDR3 has 14 residues. The CDR3 DNA reads TGTGCCAGCAGTAGGGCAGGGGAGAACACTGAAGCTTTCTTT. Translating gives CASSRAGENTEAFF.

This clone showed up just a few times. The rearrangement links TRBV18 to TRBJ1-3, with 9 bases fitting TRBD1. Germline CDR1 reads KGHSH; CDR2 reads LQKENI. Unmatched junction bases numbered 12, after V lost 5 bases and J lost 4 bases. The CDR3 is made up of 17 amino acids. CDR3 nucleotide sequence: TGTGCCAGCTCATCGACTCAACAGGGGGCGATCGGAAACACCATATATTTT. Its translation is CASSSTQQGAIGNTIYF.

The table lists this clone with a few counts. The CDR3 DNA sequence: TGCGCCAGCAGTAACGGTAACACTGAAGCTTTCTTT. This encodes CASSNGNTEAFF. The gene calls are TRBV5-1 and TRBJ1-1, with D unresolved. The CDR3 covers 12 residues. V shed 5 bases and J shed 2 bases, with 7 bases lying between them. Per the germline V gene, CDR1 is SGHRS and CDR2 is YFSETQ.

This clone was observed a single time. DNA for the CDR3: TGTGCCAGCAGCTTACCCGTAGAGCTAGCGGACACAGATACGCAGTATTTT. This codes for CASSLPVELADTDTQYF. The gene calls are TRBV7-2 and TRBJ2-3; 7 nucleotides line up with TRBD2. This CDR3 is 17 amino acids long. With 2 bases clipped from V and 2 bases from J, the junction kept 10 bases outside the gene matches. Germline CDR1 and CDR2: SGHTA and FQGNSA.

This chain uses TRBV29-1 with TRBJ2-1, with a weak D call TRBD1 (5 bases). Germline-derived CDR1 and CDR2 are SQVTM and ANQGSEA. V lost 0 bases and J 10 bases, leaving 25 bases between the germline ends. The CDR3 length is 17 residues. The CDR3 loop is CSVEDGAIHTPTREQFF. The CDR3 DNA is TGCAGCGTTGAAGATGGGGCTATCCACACCCCGACGAGAGAGCAGTTCTTC.